These 27 T cell receptor beta chains share one sample of origin, sequenced in a study of shared clonotypes between healthy human individuals. Naive CD8 cells lacked CD45RO, underwent positive selection for CCR7 and left out terminally differentiated effector memory CD45RA+ cells. Sequencing used immunoSEQ multiplex PCR; TCRdb keeps in-frame clones, though not all of them. The table includes hundreds of thousands of clones, around 96% detected once. The specimen sequenced was naive CD8+ T cells sorted from blood. These receptors were taken from a woman aged 25 to 39 in good health.

The genes are TRBV6-1 and TRBJ1-1; 7 positions agree with TRBD1. CDR1 is MNHNS, CDR2 SASEGT, per germline. CDR3 length: 13 residues. V dropped 11 bases and J dropped 7; count of bases not matched to a gene: 13. CDR3 region: CAVLGGYTVEAFF. The DNA for the CDR3 is TGTGCCGTGTTAGGGGGCTACACGGTTGAAGCTTTCTTT.

The chain couples TRBV19 to TRBJ1-2; TRBD1 is a possible D gene (5 bases). V was shortened by 1 base and J by 6 bases, with 18 bases between the two germline ends. CDR3 length equals 16 residues. Per the germline V gene, CDR1 is LNHDA and CDR2 is SQIVND (reference sequence). The CDR3 bases are TGTGCCAGTAGTATAGGTACAGCCCCGGGGGTTCATGGCTACACCTTC. The encoded protein is CASSIGTAPGVHGYTF.

The chain is built from TRBV4-1 and TRBJ2-7; 10 nucleotides line up with TRBD1. The V gene end was trimmed by 5 bases and the J gene end by 3 bases; junction bases not matched to a gene: 7. Per the germline V gene, CDR1 is MGHRA and CDR2 is YSYEKL. The CDR3 runs 15 residues. The CDR3 loop reads CASSSRGQGSYEQYF. CDR3 sequence (DNA): TGCGCCAGCAGCTCAAGGGGACAGGGGAGCTACGAGCAGTACTTC.

The genes are TRBV6-1 and TRBJ2-7; TRBD1 might be the D (6 bases). Germline V gene data show CDR1 as MNHNS and CDR2 as SASEGT. The CDR3 spans 15 residues. Trimming took off 0 bases at V and 3 bases at J, with 12 bases between the two ends. CDR3 sequence reads: CASSEARDIIYEQYF. The CDR3 DNA reads as TGTGCCAGCAGTGAAGCGAGGGACATAATCTACGAGCAGTACTTC.

For the CDR3, the DNA is TGTGCCAGCAGTCTAGCGGGAGTTGGGGAGACCCAGTACTTC. Its protein is CASSLAGVGETQYF. This rearrangement joins TRBV27 to TRBJ2-5, with 10 bases that match TRBD2. Per germline, CDR1 MNHEY and CDR2 SMNVEV (reference sequence). The CDR3 sequence is 14 residues long. Trimming at V came to 5 bases and at J to 5 bases, leaving 5 bases not matched to a gene.

This chain connects TRBV29-1 to TRBJ2-7; the D call may be TRBD1 or TRBD2 (7 bases each). Germline loops: CDR1 SQVTM, CDR2 ANQGSEA. The germline V and J ends were trimmed by 2 bases and 4 bases, with 18 bases remaining between them. The CDR3 is 15 residues long. The CDR3 DNA reads TGCAGCGTTGAAAGTACAGGGGAGGGTTCGTACGAGCAGTACTTC. It is translated as CSVESTGEGSYEQYF.

This chain connects TRBV15 to TRBJ2-1, with 16 bases identical to TRBD2. This CDR3 spans 19 amino acids. Germline V gene data show CDR1 as LNHNV and CDR2 as YYDKDF (reference sequence). Trimming at V came to 0 bases and at J to 12 bases, leaving 14 bases not matched to a gene. The CDR3 is CATSREELAGLAGGEVQFF. The DNA for the CDR3 is TGTGCCACCAGCAGAGAAGAGCTTGCGGGACTAGCGGGAGGGGAGGTGCAGTTCTTC. The variable domain in full, completed from reference TRBV15 and TRBJ2-1, reads DAMVIQNPRYQVTQFGKPVTLSCSQTLNHNVMYWYQQKSSQAPKLLFHYYDKDFNNEADTPDNFQSRRPNTSFCFLDIRSPGLGDTAMYLCATSREELAGLAGGEVQFFGPGTRLTVL.

The gene calls are TRBV27 and TRBJ1-1, with a tentative D call TRBD1 (5 bases). The CDR3 consists of 13 residues. Trimming shortened V by 4 bases and J by 6 bases, and 12 bases separated the two germline ends. Germline CDR1 is MNHEY and CDR2 is SMNVEV (reference sequence). The CDR3 sequence is CASSWDPGAEAFF. The CDR3 nucleotides read TGTGCCAGCAGTTGGGACCCTGGGGCTGAAGCTTTCTTT.

The rearrangement links TRBV13 to TRBJ2-1, with 10 bases identical to TRBD1. Germline CDR1 PRHDT, CDR2 FYEKMQ (reference sequence). The length of the CDR3 is 15 residues. V shed 5 bases, J shed 4 bases, and the junction held 5 bases outside the gene matches. DNA for the CDR3: TGTGCCAGCAGCCCGGGACAGGGGTTTTACAATGAGCAGTTCTTC. This translates into CASSPGQGFYNEQFF.

This clone is a singleton in its sample. The gene calls are TRBV27 and TRBJ1-2, with TRBD1 matching 9 bases. From germline, CDR1 is MNHEY and CDR2 SMNVEV (reference sequence). Losses at the gene ends were 6 bases for V and 4 bases for J; bases not matched to a gene: 6. The CDR3 spans 14 residues. CDR3 DNA sequence: TGTGCCAGCAGCCCCGACAGGGGGGGCTATGGCTACACCTTC. Protein sequence: CASSPDRGGYGYTF.

The J gene is TRBJ2-7, the V gene TRBV6-6; D not certain. CDR3 length equals 13 residues. In germline, CDR1 is MNHNY, CDR2 SVGAGI (reference sequence). The ends were cut back, 5 bases at V and 7 bases at J, with 15 bases in the middle. CDR3 in amino acids: CASSPLLNGEQYF. The CDR3 nucleotides read TGTGCCAGCAGTCCCCTCTTGAATGGAGAGCAGTACTTC.

The chain uses TRBV7-9 and TRBJ2-2; the match to TRBD2 covers 13 bases. The CDR3 sequence is 17 residues long. V lost 5 bases and J lost 8; bases outside the gene matches: 11. Germline V gene sequence: CDR1 SEHNR, CDR2 FQNEAQ (reference sequence). The CDR3 DNA reads as TGTGCCAGCAGCCCAGGACTAGCGGGAGAGGTTTGGGGGGAGCTGTTTTTT. Encoded protein: CASSPGLAGEVWGELFF.

The chain is built from TRBV5-1 and TRBJ1-1; D perhaps matches TRBD1 (5 bases). With 4 bases removed from V and 5 bases from J, the gap between germline ends came to 21 bases. From germline, CDR1 is SGHRS and CDR2 YFSETQ. CDR3 length: 16 residues. The CDR3 nucleotides are TGCGCCAGCAGCCCCGAACCGGGGACCCGAATGACTGAAGCTTTCTTT. Translating it yields CASSPEPGTRMTEAFF. The full variable domain, completed using reference TRBV5-1 and TRBJ1-1, is KAGVTQTPRYLIKTRGQQVTLSCSPISGHRSVSWYQQTPGQGLQFLFEYFSETQRNKGNFPGRFSGRQFSNSRSEMNVSTLELGDSALYLCASSPEPGTRMTEAFFGQGTRLTVV.

The chain couples TRBV30 to TRBJ2-1, with TRBD1 identical over 11 bases. V shed 2 bases and J 8 bases; nucleotides not matched to a gene: 8. This CDR3 region has 15 residues. Per the germline V gene, CDR1 is GTSNPN and CDR2 is SVGIG (reference sequence). CDR3 region: CAWSSGTGGPDEQFF. The CDR3 DNA reads TGTGCCTGGAGTTCCGGGACAGGGGGTCCCGATGAGCAGTTCTTC.

The rearrangement joins TRBV2 to TRBJ2-7; 14 bases agree with TRBD2. Trimming at V came to 10 bases and at J to 4 bases, leaving 21 bases not matched to a gene. From germline, CDR1 is SNHLY and CDR2 FYNNEI. CDR3 length: 19 amino acids. The CDR3: CATGGRLAGGPRKGYEQYF. The CDR3 region has the DNA TGTGCCACCGGAGGAAGACTAGCGGGAGGGCCAAGAAAGGGATACGAGCAGTACTTC.

The V and J genes are TRBV5-4 and TRBJ2-1; tentatively, D is TRBD1 (5 bases). Germline assignment: CDR1 SGHNT and CDR2 YYREEE (reference sequence). V was clipped by 6 bases and J by 6 bases, with 13 bases between them. The CDR3 has 13 amino acids. The CDR3: CASTPHDSNEQFF. CDR3 nucleotides: TGTGCCAGCACCCCCCACGACAGCAATGAGCAGTTCTTC.

As to this clone: The same CDR3 is also encoded by other DNA sequences in this sample. The V call is TRBV5-4, the J call TRBJ2-1; D unclear. The CDR3 extends over 11 amino acids. Germline loops: CDR1 SGHNT, CDR2 YYREEE (reference sequence). Trimming took off 5 bases at V and 8 bases at J, with 8 bases between the two ends. The CDR3 DNA reads as TGTGCCAGCAGTTCCGTCGATGAGCAGTTCTTC. This gives the protein CASSSVDEQFF.

V is TRBV28 and J is TRBJ1-1; D call uncertain. V was clipped by 3 bases and J by 0 bases, with 14 bases between them. Germline V gene data show CDR1 as MDHEN and CDR2 as SYDVKM. The CDR3 is 16 residues long. CDR3 nucleotides: TGTGCCAGCAGTTTCCTAGGGAGTGGGATGAACACTGAAGCTTTCTTT. This sequence encodes CASSFLGSGMNTEAFF.

The chain couples TRBV28 to TRBJ1-5, with D perhaps TRBD1 (5 bases). CDR1 and CDR2 from the germline V gene are MDHEN and SYDVKM. V lost 6 bases and J lost 7, with 19 bases in between. The length of the CDR3 is 15 residues. The CDR3 is CASRNRQISGQPQHF. The CDR3 DNA sequence: TGTGCCAGCAGAAACAGGCAAATTTCAGGACAGCCCCAGCATTTT.

The chain has TRBV5-1 and TRBJ1-1; D unclear. CDR1 is SGHRS, CDR2 YFSETQ, per germline. The CDR3 runs to 14 residues. Between the trimmed V and J ends, which lost 1 base and 2 bases, there was a span of 9 bases. The CDR3: CASSLSSSNTEAFF. CDR3 DNA sequence: TGCGCCAGCAGCTTGTCCAGCAGCAACACTGAAGCTTTCTTT.

The genes are TRBV28 and TRBJ1-2, with 7 bases identical to TRBD1. The V segment lost 5 bases and the J segment 4 bases; nucleotides outside the gene matches: 4. Germline V lookup: CDR1 MDHEN, CDR2 SYDVKM. The CDR3 contains 13 residues. Here the CDR3 reads CASSVRDSYGYTF. CDR3 coding DNA: TGTGCCAGCAGTGTCCGGGACAGCTATGGCTACACCTTC.

The rearrangement joins TRBV27 to TRBJ2-7; D unclear. The V end was cut by 3 bases, the J end by 3 bases, with 12 bases between. The length of the CDR3 is 14 residues. Germline V gene sequence: CDR1 MNHEY, CDR2 SMNVEV (reference sequence). CDR3 in amino acids: CASSLGSMSYEQYF. The DNA for the CDR3 is TGTGCCAGCAGTTTGGGATCTATGAGCTACGAGCAGTACTTC.

A word on this clone: Other DNA sequences from this sample encode an identical CDR3 as well. The CDR3 DNA reads TGTGCCAGCAGCGTAGGGGGCCTCACTGAAGCTTTCTTT. Translation: CASSVGGLTEAFF. The chain links TRBV9 to TRBJ1-1; D might be TRBD1 (5 bases). Trimming removed 0 bases at V and 4 bases at J, with 7 bases between. The length of the CDR3 is 13 residues. Germline V CDR1 and CDR2: SGDLS, YYNGEE. The full variable domain, rest sourced from reference TRBV9 and TRBJ1-1, is DSGVTQTPKHLITATGQRVTLRCSPRSGDLSVYWYQQSLDQGLQFLIQYYNGEERAKGNILERFSAQQFPDLHSELNLSSLELGDSALYFCASSVGGLTEAFFGQGTRLTVV.

The chain uses TRBV10-2 and TRBJ1-1; the D gene is possibly TRBD1 (5 bases). Per germline, CDR1 WSHSY and CDR2 SAAADI. The CDR3 is made up of 14 amino acids. V was pared by 7 bases and J by 0 bases, with 12 bases between. The CDR3 DNA is TGCGCCAGCACTGTCCAGGGATTGAACACTGAAGCTTTCTTT. It codes for CASTVQGLNTEAFF.

This chain links TRBV28 with TRBJ2-3, with a possible D match to TRBD2 (7 bases). CDR1 and CDR2 (germline): MDHEN, SYDVKM. V was trimmed by 4 bases and J by 4 bases, leaving 15 bases between them. The CDR3 is made up of 15 amino acids. CDR3 residues: CASSWVLGGADTQYF. CDR3 bases: TGTGCCAGCAGTTGGGTTTTAGGGGGGGCAGATACGCAGTATTTT.

This clone was picked up one time. The genes are TRBV28 and TRBJ2-5; possible D gene TRBD2, 5 bases. The last part of the DNA fits TRBJ2-7 better; the J call may be wrong. Germline CDR1 is MDHEN and CDR2 is SYDVKM. The CDR3 length is 14 residues. CDR3 sequence: CASSLSLALYEQYF. In nucleotides, the CDR3 is TGTGCCAGCAGTTTAAGTCTAGCTCTCTACGAGCAGTACTTC.

This chain connects TRBV5-6 to TRBJ2-7; D is unclear. Per germline, CDR1 SGHDT and CDR2 YYEEEE. Deletions cut 0 bases from V and 7 bases from J, with 8 bases between. This CDR3 spans 12 amino acids. CDR3 in DNA: TGTGCCAGCAGCTTGGTTGGGCAAGAGCAGTACTTC. It codes for CASSLVGQEQYF.